This T cell receptor beta chain was found in a study of shared clonotypes between healthy human individuals. This clone has only a few counts. Genomic DNA belonging to each subset was distributed in equal measure over several immunoSEQ plates. Profiled with immunoSEQ multiplex PCR; TCRdb holds only in-frame clones, not every one. Of about a million clones detected, approximately 76% appear once; the ten largest clones hold 1.4%. V lost 1 base to trimming and J lost 5 bases, with 8 bases between them. The CDR3 runs 12 residues. Per germline, CDR1 GTSNPN and CDR2 SVGIG (reference sequence). What was sequenced was memory CD4+ T cells sorted from blood. The subset here: CD45RA-negative fraction. The chain links TRBV30 to TRBJ1-1; D not resolved. This TCR was recovered from a man between 18 and 35 years old in good health. CDR3 DNA sequence: TGTGCCTGGAGTGACAGAGAGACTGAAGCTTTCTTT. Its translation: CAWSDRETEAFF.